The 12 T cell receptor beta chains below come from one sample, sequenced in a study of T-cell reconstitution after alpha-beta-depleted transplantation in children. It was with unique molecular identifiers that the TCRbeta library was prepared. In TCRdb, the PCR reads were re-called with MiXCR into one record per CDR3 protein. In the table there are fewer than 700,000 distinct CDR3 sequences, 10% to 15% of which are singletons. The sequencing here drew on PBMCs, mostly from graft donor cells, taken 360 days after TCRalphabeta/CD19-depleted stem cell transplant. The receptors here all came from a male patient younger than 18 who had a stem cell transplant for acute myeloid leukemia, so the T cells may come from the graft donor.

V gene TRBV20-1 combines with J gene TRBJ2-6, with 8 nucleotides matching TRBD2. Germline V CDR1 and CDR2: DFQATT, SNEGSKA (reference sequence). This CDR3 spans 14 amino acids. Trimming took 8 bases from V and 4 from J; bases not matched to a gene: 7. The DNA for the CDR3 is TGCAGTTCCGGGGGGGGATCAGGGGCCAACGTCCTGACTTTC. As protein: CSSGGGSGANVLTF.

This chain joins TRBV7-6 and TRBJ2-5; possibly TRBD1 or TRBD2 for D (7 bases each). The CDR3 runs to 15 residues. Trimming shortened V by 4 bases and J by 7 bases, and 19 bases separated the two germline ends. Looked up from germline, CDR1 is SGHVS and CDR2 is FNYEAQ. The DNA of the CDR3 is TGTGCCAGCAGCTCGTACAGGGGCGGGAGTGGGACCCAGTACTTC. Protein product: CASSSYRGGSGTQYF.

This clonotype was counted between two and nine times. The gene calls are TRBV20-1 and TRBJ2-5, with D hard to call. The CDR3 is 13 residues long. V dropped 1 base and J dropped 5 bases, with 11 bases sitting between them. CDR1 and CDR2 from the germline V gene are DFQATT and SNEGSKA (reference sequence). The DNA of the CDR3 is TGCAGTGCTAGAGTGGAGCCCCGGGAGACCCAGTACTTC. This codes for CSARVEPRETQYF.

The V gene is TRBV5-1, the J gene TRBJ2-1, with 10 bases that match TRBD2. J gave up 3 bases and V 0 bases, and 9 bases lay outside the gene matches. This CDR3 contains 18 residues. Germline loops: CDR1 SGHRS, CDR2 YFSETQ. The CDR3, as DNA: TGCGCCAGCAGCTTGGGGAAGTTCTGGACTAGCGGCTACAATGAGCAGTTCTTC. Translation: CASSLGKFWTSGYNEQFF.

This clonotype was observed at least ten times. The chain links TRBV20-1 to TRBJ2-1; TRBD2 matches at 8 bases. The CDR3 runs 13 residues. CDR1 is DFQATT and CDR2 is SNEGSKA in the germline V gene (reference sequence). Trimming at V came to 3 bases and at J to 3 bases, leaving 1 base not matched to a gene. The DNA for the CDR3 is TGCAGTGCTAGTACTAGCGGCTACAATGAGCAGTTCTTC. Amino acids: CSASTSGYNEQFF.

With regard to this clonotype: The junction and the germline gene differ at one end; a read error may be behind it. The J gene is TRBJ2-2, the V gene TRBV5-1; no reliable D call. The germline gives CDR1 SGHRS, CDR2 YFSETQ. The CDR3 loop spans 14 amino acids. CDR3 protein: CARGSGPNSGELFF. CDR3 nucleotides: TGCGCCAGGGGCTCCGGGCCGAACTCCGGGGAGCTGTTTTTT.

This clonotype was seen at least ten times. This chain connects TRBV28 to TRBJ1-2; 10 bases line up with TRBD1. The ends lost 5 bases at V and 8 bases at J; junction bases unmatched: 14. The CDR3 totals 16 residues. In germline, CDR1 is MDHEN, CDR2 SYDVKM. The chain's CDR3 is CASSPSGQGIFGGYTF. The CDR3 DNA is TGTGCCAGCAGTCCCTCGGGACAGGGGATATTCGGGGGCTACACCTTC.

This clonotype has a handful of counts. The rearrangement joins TRBV29-1 to TRBJ2-3, with a tentative D call TRBD2 (5 bases). V lost 3 bases to trimming and J lost 2 bases, with 15 bases between them. Germline-derived CDR1 and CDR2 are SQVTM and ANQGSEA. CDR3 length: 15 residues. The CDR3 DNA is TGCAGCGTTGATCTAGCCCCCTTCAACACAGATACGCAGTATTTT. This encodes CSVDLAPFNTDTQYF.

This clonotype was counted at least ten times. CDR3 coding DNA: TGTGCCACCAGTGAGCCCGGGACAGGGAAAAACATTCAGTACTTC. Translating gives CATSEPGTGKNIQYF. The V gene is TRBV24-1, the J gene TRBJ2-4, with 9 bases lining up with TRBD1. Per the germline V gene, CDR1 is KGHDR and CDR2 is SFDVKD. There are 15 residues in the CDR3. J lost 4 bases, V lost 4 bases, and 4 bases had no gene match.

This chain joins TRBV7-8 and TRBJ2-7; tentative D call: TRBD2 (5 bases). The germline CDR1 and CDR2 sequences are SGHVS and FQNEAQ. The CDR3 loop spans 15 amino acids. Deletions cut 2 bases from V and 5 bases from J, with 16 bases between. CDR3 coding DNA: TGTGCCAGCAGCTTACGGTTGTGGGAGAGGGACGAGCAGTACTTC. This encodes CASSLRLWERDEQYF.

This clonotype was counted a few times. The rearrangement uses TRBV6-1 and TRBJ1-5; D possibly corresponds to TRBD1 (5 bases). Looked up from germline, CDR1 is MNHNS and CDR2 is SASEGT. V dropped 4 bases and J dropped 1 base, with 11 bases sitting between them. The CDR3 extends over 15 amino acids. CDR3 in DNA: TGTGCCAGCAGTGCGGTCGGGGGGAGCAATCAGCCCCAGCATTTT. Encoded protein: CASSAVGGSNQPQHF.

This clonotype was picked up many times. The chain employs TRBV10-3 and TRBJ2-3; D may be TRBD1 (5 bases). CDR1 is ENHRY and CDR2 is SYGVKD in the germline V gene. This CDR3 region has 17 residues. V was shortened by 2 bases and J by 2 bases, with 17 bases between the two germline ends. The CDR3 region is CAISEPRDSQFTDTQYF. CDR3 nucleotide sequence: TGTGCCATCAGTGAGCCTCGTGACAGCCAGTTCACAGATACGCAGTATTTT.